This TCR beta chain was recovered during a study of blood T cell repertoires in COVID-19. Whole-study context: T cells, B-cell-depleted T cells, or PBMCs supplied cDNA or gDNA.

In the original workflow: By means of reference gene primer amplification, nucleated cell counts were estimated. Measured with immunoSEQ multiplex PCR; TCRdb has only the in-frame clones, and not every one. V, J and clone size are taken as reported in that table, and D and trimming were inferred from the DNA itself. The sample shows 300,000 or so clones, approximately 89% of them seen only once. This CDR3 is built from 15 residues. V shed 7 bases and J 0 bases; nucleotides not matched to a gene: 4. Germline V gene sequence: CDR1 LNHDA, CDR2 SQIVND (reference sequence). The sequencing sample was made of peripheral blood. The sequence was obtained from a woman between 45 and 60 years old who had recovered from COVID-19. The V call is TRBV19, the J call TRBJ2-4, with 9 bases that match TRBD1. CDR3 in amino acids: CASNDRGSAKNIQYF. The DNA of the CDR3 is TGTGCCAGTAATGACAGGGGGTCAGCCAAAAACATTCAGTACTTC.